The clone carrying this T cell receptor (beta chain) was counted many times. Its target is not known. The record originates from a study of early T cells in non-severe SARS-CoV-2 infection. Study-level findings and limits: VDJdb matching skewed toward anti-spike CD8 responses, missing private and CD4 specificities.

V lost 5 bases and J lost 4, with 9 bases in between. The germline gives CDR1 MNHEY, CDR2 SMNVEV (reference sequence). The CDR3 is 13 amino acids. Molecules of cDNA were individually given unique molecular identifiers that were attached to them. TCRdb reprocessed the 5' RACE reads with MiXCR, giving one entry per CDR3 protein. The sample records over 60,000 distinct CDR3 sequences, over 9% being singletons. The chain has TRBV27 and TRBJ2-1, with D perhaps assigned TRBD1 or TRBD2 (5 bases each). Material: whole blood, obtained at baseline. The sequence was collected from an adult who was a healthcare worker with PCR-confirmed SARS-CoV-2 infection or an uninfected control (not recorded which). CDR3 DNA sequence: TGTGCCAGCAGTAAGGGACCTTACAATGAGCAGTTCTTC. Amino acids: CASSKGPYNEQFF.